The 5 T cell receptor beta chains below were found in one sample sequenced in a study of blood T cell repertoires in COVID-19. Produced via immunoSEQ multiplex PCR; TCRdb's table is partial and in-frame only. In the table there are about 62,000 clones, around two thirds of which are singletons. The source material was PBMCs or T cells enriched from blood (not recorded which). These receptors came from a woman between 55 and 75 years old who had been exposed to COVID-19.

This clone was counted once. The rearrangement uses TRBV5-1 and TRBJ1-1; D is unclear. V lost 4 bases, J lost 4 bases, and 20 bases lay in between. The CDR3 totals 16 residues. Germline loops: CDR1 SGHRS, CDR2 YFSETQ. The CDR3 nucleotides are TGCGCCAGCAGCCCGATGGCAGGAACGGGAGGCACTGAAGCTTTCTTT. Protein: CASSPMAGTGGTEAFF.

The rearrangement joins TRBV27 to TRBJ2-2; D is possibly TRBD2 (5 bases). The CDR3 loop spans 15 amino acids. Germline-derived CDR1 and CDR2 are MNHEY and SMNVEV (reference sequence). Trimming pared 5 bases from V and 2 bases from J, leaving 12 bases between. For the CDR3, the DNA is TGTGCCAGCAGTCCCCTCCGGGGAAACACCGGGGAGCTGTTTTTT. Translating it yields CASSPLRGNTGELFF.

CDR3 in amino acids: CASSPWGGASTEAFF. Written as DNA, the CDR3 is TGTGCCAGCAGCCCATGGGGGGGCGCGAGTACTGAAGCTTTCTTT. This sequence joins TRBV6-5 and TRBJ1-1, with D perhaps TRBD1 (6 bases). V was cut by 6 bases and J by 5 bases, with 19 bases left in between. Germline CDR1 MNHEY, CDR2 SVGAGI. This CDR3 is 15 amino acids long.

The V and J genes are TRBV5-1 and TRBJ2-1; D might be TRBD1 (5 bases). CDR3 length equals 13 residues. V lost 2 bases and J lost 6, with 9 bases in between. Germline lookup yields CDR1 SGHRS and CDR2 YFSETQ. The CDR3 sequence: CASSLGVGNEQFF. In nucleotides, the CDR3 is TGCGCCAGCAGCTTAGGGGTCGGCAATGAGCAGTTCTTC.

This clone came up once. The rearrangement uses TRBV5-1 and TRBJ2-5; TRBD1 aligns across 9 bases. The V segment lost 5 bases and the J segment 2 bases; nucleotides outside the gene matches: 7. Germline V gene sequence: CDR1 SGHRS, CDR2 YFSETQ. This CDR3 comprises 15 residues. The CDR3 loop reads CASRLTGGQQETQYF. The CDR3 DNA is TGCGCCAGCAGACTGACAGGGGGACAGCAAGAGACCCAGTACTTC.